This passage covers 32 T cell receptor beta chains from one sample sequenced in a study of Ad26.COV2.S vaccination and SARS-CoV-2 variants. Profiled with immunoSEQ multiplex PCR; TCRdb holds only in-frame clones, not every one. The sample carries under 150,000 clones, 75% to 90% recorded once. Sequenced here: peripheral blood, sampled after recovery from COVID-19. These receptors originate from a human donor who had recovered from COVID-19.

CDR3: CASTRRRGGSGANVLTF. The CDR3 DNA sequence: TGTGCCAGCACACGCCGGCGGGGGGGCTCTGGGGCCAACGTCCTGACTTTC. This sequence joins TRBV27 and TRBJ2-6, with 9 bases that match TRBD2. Germline-derived CDR1 and CDR2 are MNHEY and SMNVEV (reference sequence). CDR3 length: 17 residues. V was pared by 7 bases and J by 0 bases, with 7 bases of the junction left unmatched.

The rearrangement joins TRBV7-2 to TRBJ2-3, with 13 bases fitting TRBD2. Trimming at V came to 6 bases and at J to 2 bases, leaving 5 bases not matched to a gene. The CDR3 is 16 amino acids. CDR1 is SGHTA and CDR2 is FQGNSA in the germline V gene. For the CDR3, the DNA is TGTGCCAGCAGTTTCGGGACTAGCGGGGTCACAGATACGCAGTATTTT. This gives the protein CASSFGTSGVTDTQYF.

The chain employs TRBV6-6 and TRBJ2-7, with D possibly matching TRBD2 (5 bases). Germline V gives CDR1 MNHNY, CDR2 SVGAGI (reference sequence). The CDR3 runs to 14 residues. Trimming removed 8 bases from V and 1 base from J, with 15 bases in between. CDR3 in amino acids: CASLRTAESYEQYF. Here the CDR3 DNA reads TGTGCCAGCTTGAGAACAGCGGAATCCTACGAGCAGTACTTC.

The gene calls are TRBV9 and TRBJ2-1, with 9 nucleotides matching TRBD1. The junction had 6 bases not matched to a gene; V was cut back by 4 bases and J by 7 bases. The CDR3 runs to 14 residues. Per the germline V gene, CDR1 is SGDLS and CDR2 is YYNGEE. The CDR3 nucleotides read TGTGCCAGCAGCCCGAGGACAGGGGCAAATGAGCAGTTCTTC. It codes for CASSPRTGANEQFF.

The chain uses TRBV4-2 and TRBJ2-1; the D is unclear. The CDR3 is made up of 13 amino acids. V lost 0 bases and J 8 bases, leaving 8 bases between the germline ends. Germline V CDR1 and CDR2: LGHNA, YNFKEQ. CDR3 DNA sequence: TGTGCCAGCAGCCAAGAGAAAATCTATGAGCAGTTCTTC. This encodes CASSQEKIYEQFF.

The V and J genes are TRBV27 and TRBJ2-7; 7 nucleotides match TRBD2. Germline CDR1 is MNHEY and CDR2 is SMNVEV (reference sequence). Losses at the gene ends were 10 bases for V and 3 bases for J; bases not matched to a gene: 15. This CDR3 region has 15 residues. Here the CDR3 DNA reads TGTGCCACCGCCAAATCTCTCGAGCGGGGCTACGAGCAGTACTTC. This translates into CATAKSLERGYEQYF.

This sequence joins TRBV10-3 and TRBJ2-3; 7 bases line up with TRBD2. The junction had 14 bases not matched to a gene; V was cut back by 11 bases and J by 6 bases. Per germline, CDR1 ENHRY and CDR2 SYGVKD. The CDR3 is 14 amino acids. The CDR3 protein is CAVLEPGGPDTQYF. CDR3 DNA: TGTGCCGTACTGGAACCGGGGGGACCGGATACGCAGTATTTT.

The CDR3 here is CASMGGGELFF. As DNA, the CDR3 is TGTGCCAGTATGGGTGGCGGGGAGCTGTTTTTT. The chain recombines TRBV19 with TRBJ2-2; D uncertain. This CDR3 spans 11 amino acids. V was cut by 7 bases and J by 7 bases, with 7 bases left in between. Looked up from germline, CDR1 is LNHDA and CDR2 is SQIVND (reference sequence). Full variable domain (rest looked up from reference TRBV19 and TRBJ2-2): DGGITQSPKYLFRKEGQNVTLSCEQNLNHDAMYWYRQDPGQGLRLIYYSQIVNDFQKGDIAEGYSVSREKKESFPLTVTSAQKNPTAFYLCASMGGGELFFGEGSRLTVL.

The rearrangement links TRBV29-1 to TRBJ1-1, with a possible D match to TRBD1 (5 bases). The germline V and J ends were trimmed by 4 bases and 4 bases, with 10 bases remaining between them. The CDR3 runs 12 residues. In germline, CDR1 is SQVTM, CDR2 ANQGSEA. CDR3 sequence: CSVVGGGTEAFF. The CDR3 DNA sequence: TGCAGCGTTGTTGGGGGGGGCACTGAAGCTTTCTTT.

V and J are TRBV19 and TRBJ1-1, with D maybe TRBD1 (6 bases). Trimming removed 4 bases at V and 1 base at J, with 16 bases between. CDR1 LNHDA and CDR2 SQIVND come from the germline V gene (reference sequence). This CDR3 has 16 amino acids. CDR3 sequence: CASSSPPGASNTEAFF. CDR3 coding DNA: TGTGCCAGTAGTAGTCCTCCAGGGGCCTCGAACACTGAAGCTTTCTTT. Full variable domain (missing parts from reference TRBV19 and TRBJ1-1): DGGITQSPKYLFRKEGQNVTLSCEQNLNHDAMYWYRQDPGQGLRLIYYSQIVNDFQKGDIAEGYSVSREKKESFPLTVTSAQKNPTAFYLCASSSPPGASNTEAFFGQGTRLTVV.

The CDR3 sequence: CAWSAPWGAKNSPLHF. For the CDR3, the DNA is TGTGCCTGGAGTGCCCCCTGGGGGGCAAAGAATTCACCCCTCCACTTT. The gene calls are TRBV30 and TRBJ1-6; the D gene is possibly TRBD1 (6 bases). Trimming cost V 1 base and J 7 bases, with 17 bases left between them. The germline gives CDR1 GTSNPN, CDR2 SVGIG (reference sequence). This CDR3 contains 16 residues. Supplemented by reference TRBV30 and TRBJ1-6, the full variable domain reads SQTIHQWPATLVQPVGSPLSLECTVEGTSNPNLYWYRQAAGRGLQLLFYSVGIGQISSEVPQNLSASRPQDRQFILSSKKLLLSDSGFYLCAWSAPWGAKNSPLHFGNGTRLTVT.

The chain recombines TRBV19 with TRBJ2-7, with D possibly matching TRBD1 (7 bases). In germline, CDR1 is LNHDA, CDR2 SQIVND (reference sequence). This CDR3 contains 12 residues. With 6 bases removed from V and 5 bases from J, the gap between germline ends came to 11 bases. CDR3 sequence (DNA): TGTGCCAGTAGCCAGGGGGGAAACGAGCAGTACTTC. This codes for CASSQGGNEQYF.

The chain uses TRBV3-1 (or the pseudogene TRBV3-2) and TRBJ1-4; TRBD1 matches at 8 bases. CDR3 length: 13 amino acids. Germline V gives CDR1 LGHDT, CDR2 YNNKEL (reference sequence). The trim removed 6 bases at V and 7 bases at J, leaving 4 bases unmatched. CDR3 coding DNA: TGTGCCAGCAGACCCGGGACAGGTGAAAAACTGTTTTTT. Translation gives CASRPGTGEKLFF.

The CDR3 nucleotides read TGTGCCAGCAGTGACGGACTCCCGGCCAACAATGAGCAGTTCTTC. It is translated as CASSDGLPANNEQFF. The chain carries TRBV2 and TRBJ2-1; D perhaps matches TRBD2 (5 bases). CDR1 and CDR2 from the germline V gene are SNHLY and FYNNEI. Trimming removed 3 bases at V and 5 bases at J, with 14 bases between. The CDR3 extends over 15 amino acids.

This clone was observed a handful of times. The V call is TRBV5-4, the J call TRBJ1-2; D unclear. Trimming took 2 bases from V and 3 from J, leaving 8 bases between them. The CDR3 contains 13 residues. From germline, CDR1 is SGHNT and CDR2 YYREEE (reference sequence). CDR3 loop: CASSFWVYYGYTF. The CDR3 DNA sequence: TGTGCCAGCAGCTTCTGGGTATACTATGGCTACACCTTC.

The chain couples TRBV9 to TRBJ1-1; TRBD1 is a possible D gene (5 bases). This CDR3 region has 13 residues. Germline V gives CDR1 SGDLS, CDR2 YYNGEE. V shed 4 bases and J shed 5 bases, with 12 bases lying between them. The CDR3 loop is CASSWGGGTEAFF. The CDR3 coding sequence is TGTGCCAGCAGCTGGGGGGGAGGGACTGAAGCTTTCTTT.

The chain carries TRBV5-6 and TRBJ1-5; TRBD1 is a possible D gene (5 bases). V gave up 3 bases and J gave up 0 bases, with 16 bases separating them. This CDR3 region has 17 residues. Per germline, CDR1 SGHDT and CDR2 YYEEEE. This CDR3 reads CASSYWGRVLSNQPQHF. As DNA, the CDR3 is TGTGCCAGCAGCTACTGGGGGAGGGTCCTTAGCAATCAGCCCCAGCATTTT.

This chain uses TRBV11-2 with TRBJ2-7; possibly TRBD2 for D (6 bases). The CDR3 length is 16 residues. The V gene lost 0 bases and the J gene lost 6 bases, with 18 bases spanning the gap. Germline V gene data show CDR1 as SGHAT and CDR2 as FQNNGV. This CDR3 is CASSLDGGTRGAEQYF. CDR3 coding DNA: TGTGCCAGCAGCTTAGATGGGGGGACTCGAGGAGCCGAGCAGTACTTC.

As DNA, the CDR3 is TGTGCCAGCAGTTTTTCGGCAGGCTCTGGAAACACCATATATTTT. Translated: CASSFSAGSGNTIYF. The chain carries TRBV27 and TRBJ1-3; D is undetermined. The length of the CDR3 is 15 residues. Germline V gene data show CDR1 as MNHEY and CDR2 as SMNVEV (reference sequence). Trimming pared 3 bases from V and 0 bases from J, leaving 9 bases between.

The rearrangement links TRBV11-2 to TRBJ2-7; 7 bases are shared with TRBD1. Germline CDR1 SGHAT, CDR2 FQNNGV. With 1 base clipped from V and 3 bases from J, the junction kept 6 bases outside the gene matches. The CDR3 contains 15 residues. CDR3 sequence (DNA): TGTGCCAGCAGCTTAGGAGGGGGCAGGGGCTACGAGCAGTACTTC. Protein product: CASSLGGGRGYEQYF.

Within the sample, this clone is medium-sized. J is TRBJ1-1 and V is TRBV6-6; D is possibly TRBD1 (5 bases). The germline V and J ends were trimmed by 0 bases and 1 base, with 12 bases remaining between them. Germline-derived CDR1 and CDR2 are MNHNY and SVGAGI (reference sequence). The CDR3 is 16 amino acids. The CDR3 loop reads CASSYSRQPKNTEAFF. CDR3 nucleotide sequence: TGTGCCAGCAGTTACTCGCGACAGCCCAAGAACACTGAAGCTTTCTTT.

The rearrangement links TRBV7-6 to TRBJ1-5; D gene ambiguous. V lost 1 base, J lost 8 bases, and 9 bases lay in between. CDR1 and CDR2 from the germline V gene are SGHVS and FNYEAQ. The CDR3 is made up of 13 amino acids. CDR3 loop: CASSLDVREPQHF. The CDR3 DNA reads as TGTGCCAGCAGCTTAGACGTCCGGGAGCCCCAGCATTTT.

The rearrangement uses TRBV5-4 and TRBJ2-5; TRBD1 aligns across 8 bases. Germline V gene lookup returns CDR1 SGHNT and CDR2 YYREEE (reference sequence). The J segment lost 4 bases and the V segment lost 2 bases, leaving 10 bases of the junction unmatched. The CDR3 has 16 amino acids. The CDR3 here is CASSFFDRGGGETQYF. CDR3 bases: TGTGCCAGCAGCTTTTTCGACAGGGGCGGAGGAGAGACCCAGTACTTC.

The chain carries TRBV5-5 and TRBJ2-5; D remains unclear. The CDR3 contains 12 residues. Trimming stripped 5 bases from V and 2 bases from J, with 7 bases between. Germline lookup yields CDR1 SGHKS and CDR2 YYEKEE (reference sequence). The chain's CDR3 is CASRGLQETQYF. CDR3 in DNA: TGTGCCAGCAGGGGTTTACAAGAGACCCAGTACTTC.

The rearrangement joins TRBV19 to TRBJ2-1, with 7 bases fitting TRBD1. Germline V CDR1 and CDR2: LNHDA, SQIVND (reference sequence). The CDR3 extends over 13 amino acids. Trimming took 4 bases from V and 3 from J; bases not matched to a gene: 0. The DNA of the CDR3 is TGTGCCAGTAGTACAGGGGGCTACAATGAGCAGTTCTTC. Protein sequence: CASSTGGYNEQFF.

The rearrangement links TRBV28 to TRBJ2-3; either TRBD1 or TRBD2 may fit D (5 bases each). Germline-derived CDR1 and CDR2 are MDHEN and SYDVKM. This CDR3 comprises 13 residues. CDR3 nucleotide sequence: TGTGGCATCGGGACGACAGGCACAGATACGCAGTATTTT. Amino acids: CGIGTTGTDTQYF. The whole variable domain, filled in from reference TRBV28 and TRBJ2-3, reads DVKVTQSSRYLVKRTGEKVFLECVQDMDHENMFWYRQDPGLGLRLIYFSYDVKMKEKGDIPEGYSVSREKKERFSLILESASTNQTSMYLCGIGTTGTDTQYFGPGTRLTVL.

The table lists this clone with a count of one. The chain uses TRBV11-2 and TRBJ2-1, with D possibly being TRBD1 (6 bases). CDR1 and CDR2 (germline): SGHAT, FQNNGV. The CDR3 consists of 17 residues. Trimming removed 2 bases from V and 0 bases from J, with 14 bases in between. DNA for the CDR3: TGTGCCAGCAGCTTATTAACAGGGATTGGCTCCTACAATGAGCAGTTCTTC. Protein: CASSLLTGIGSYNEQFF.

The CDR3 region has the DNA TGCGCCAGCAGCTCCCCCCCCGGGCAGGTTGGAACCTCTGAAGCTTTCTTT. It is translated as CASSSPPGQVGTSEAFF. The chain carries TRBV5-1 and TRBJ1-1; no definite D call. Germline CDR1 and CDR2: SGHRS and YFSETQ. This CDR3 is 17 amino acids long. With 3 bases removed from V and 6 bases from J, the gap between germline ends came to 24 bases.

The chain uses TRBV18 and TRBJ2-5; a weak D match, TRBD2 (6 bases). There are 16 residues in the CDR3. Germline assignment: CDR1 KGHSH and CDR2 LQKENI. The V gene lost 2 bases and the J gene lost 5 bases, with 18 bases spanning the gap. The CDR3 protein is CASSPDQGKSGETQYF. CDR3 bases: TGTGCCAGCTCACCAGATCAAGGGAAAAGCGGGGAGACCCAGTACTTC. The full variable domain, rest sourced from reference TRBV18 and TRBJ2-5, is NAGVMQNPRHLVRRRGQEARLRCSPMKGHSHVYWYRQLPEEGLKFMVYLQKENIIDESGMPKERFSAEFPKEGPSILRIQQVVRGDSAAYFCASSPDQGKSGETQYFGPGTRLLVL.

The chain combines TRBV24-1 with TRBJ1-1; weak D call: TRBD1 (5 bases). V lost 4 bases, J lost 1 base, and 12 bases lay in between. The CDR3 consists of 15 residues. Germline V gene lookup returns CDR1 KGHDR and CDR2 SFDVKD. CDR3 residues: CATSETGASNTEAFF. CDR3 DNA sequence: TGTGCCACCAGTGAAACCGGGGCTTCGAACACTGAAGCTTTCTTT.

The chain couples TRBV7-9 to TRBJ1-1; 7 bases agree with TRBD1. V shed 6 bases, J shed 8 bases, and the junction held 12 bases outside the gene matches. Germline CDR1 is SEHNR and CDR2 is FQNEAQ (reference sequence). CDR3 size: 14 residues. CDR3 protein: CASRPQGWNFEAFF. The CDR3, as DNA: TGTGCCAGCAGGCCACAGGGGTGGAATTTCGAAGCTTTCTTT.

The V and J genes are TRBV13 and TRBJ1-2; the match to TRBD1 covers 7 bases. From germline, CDR1 is PRHDT and CDR2 FYEKMQ (reference sequence). The length of the CDR3 is 18 residues. V lost 1 base to trimming and J lost 1 base; unmatched junction nucleotides: 12. The CDR3, as DNA: TGTGCCAGCAGCTTAGTTTACAGGGGCGGGGATTTTAACTATGGCTACACCTTC. Translation: CASSLVYRGGDFNYGYTF.